The 17 T cell receptor beta chains below were found in one sample sequenced in a study of OX40 agonist ivuxolimab in advanced cancers. TCRdb's table, derived via immunoSEQ multiplex PCR, lists solely in-frame clones and lacks some. Counted here are over 70,000 clones, about 90% occurring once; the ten biggest clones make up roughly 9.7%. The sample was CD4+ or CD8+ T cells sorted from blood, taken in a trial of the OX40 agonist ivuxolimab. The receptors stem from an adult with an advanced solid tumor such as melanoma, head and neck, liver or kidney cancer.

The chain couples TRBV9 to TRBJ2-2; D is unresolved. V dropped 0 bases and J dropped 1 base, with 10 bases sitting between them. The germline gives CDR1 SGDLS, CDR2 YYNGEE. This CDR3 spans 16 amino acids. The CDR3 here is CASSVALTENTGELFF. CDR3 sequence (DNA): TGTGCCAGCAGCGTAGCCCTGACTGAGAACACCGGGGAGCTGTTTTTT.

V and J are TRBV19 and TRBJ1-1; D is unclear. The V gene lost 3 bases and the J gene lost 3 bases, with 8 bases spanning the gap. The V gene's germline CDR1 is LNHDA and CDR2 SQIVND (reference sequence). The CDR3 is 13 amino acids. CDR3 DNA: TGTGCCAGTAGTATGTCGGTTTACACTGAAGCTTTCTTT. Protein product: CASSMSVYTEAFF. Full variable domain (remainder filled in from reference TRBV19 and TRBJ1-1): DGGITQSPKYLFRKEGQNVTLSCEQNLNHDAMYWYRQDPGQGLRLIYYSQIVNDFQKGDIAEGYSVSREKKESFPLTVTSAQKNPTAFYLCASSMSVYTEAFFGQGTRLTVV.

The rearrangement uses TRBV29-1 and TRBJ2-3; D remains ambiguous. This CDR3 has 15 amino acids. Germline V gene data show CDR1 as SQVTM and CDR2 as ANQGSEA. V was pared by 1 base and J by 3 bases, with 14 bases between. The CDR3 loop reads CSVEGSRVGTDTQYF. CDR3 in DNA: TGCAGCGTTGAAGGTAGTAGGGTCGGGACAGATACGCAGTATTTT.

The chain recombines TRBV27 with TRBJ2-2, with D possibly being TRBD1 or TRBD2 (5 bases each). CDR3 size: 10 residues. Germline V gene sequence: CDR1 MNHEY, CDR2 SMNVEV (reference sequence). Trimming pared 8 bases from V and 11 bases from J, leaving 9 bases between. As DNA, the CDR3 is TGTGCCAGCGGGGGTAGAGAGCTGTTTTTT. It codes for CASGGRELFF.

This chain joins TRBV7-8 and TRBJ2-2; no firm D call. This CDR3 is 13 amino acids long. The ends were cut back, 1 base at V and 3 bases at J, with 3 bases in the middle. CDR1 and CDR2 (germline): SGHVS, FQNEAQ. The CDR3 sequence: CASSLGYTGELFF. Written as DNA, the CDR3 is TGTGCCAGCAGCTTAGGGTACACCGGGGAGCTGTTTTTT.

There are a few counts of this clone. The rearrangement uses TRBV19 and TRBJ1-2; 7 bases are shared with TRBD1. CDR3 length equals 12 residues. The ends lost 6 bases at V and 6 bases at J; junction bases unmatched: 4. Germline CDR1 LNHDA, CDR2 SQIVND (reference sequence). The CDR3 DNA is TGTGCCAGTAGGGGGACAGCCCATGGCTACACCTTC. Translating gives CASRGTAHGYTF.

This clone showed up just once. The same CDR3 also results from other DNA sequences found in this sample. The J gene is TRBJ2-7, the V gene TRBV27; D unresolved. The CDR3 is 11 amino acids. V shed 4 bases and J shed 2 bases, with 3 bases lying between them. The germline CDR1 and CDR2 sequences are MNHEY and SMNVEV (reference sequence). The DNA of the CDR3 is TGTGCCAGCAGTTCAACCTACGAGCAGTACTTC. Amino acids: CASSSTYEQYF.

The chain has TRBV7-9 and TRBJ1-2; no firm D call. Between the trimmed V and J ends, which lost 1 base and 4 bases, there was a span of 10 bases. Germline values: CDR1 SEHNR, CDR2 FQNEAQ (reference sequence). The CDR3 has 14 residues. The CDR3 here is CASSLVVGFYGYTF. In DNA form, the CDR3 reads TGTGCCAGCAGCTTAGTAGTGGGTTTCTATGGCTACACCTTC. Complete variable domain (other parts from reference TRBV7-9 and TRBJ1-2): DTGVSQNPRHKITKRGQNVTFRCDPISEHNRLYWYRQTLGQGPEFLTYFQNEAQLEKSRLLSDRFSAERPKGSFSTLEIQRTEQGDSAMYLCASSLVVGFYGYTFGSGTRLTVV.

The chain is built from TRBV7-9 and TRBJ2-5; TRBD1 matches 11 bases. This CDR3 contains 15 residues. V was clipped by 3 bases and J by 5 bases; unmatched bases: 5. The germline V gene has CDR1 SEHNR and CDR2 FQNEAQ (reference sequence). CDR3 residues: CASSFWTGGMETQYF. As DNA, the CDR3 is TGTGCCAGCAGCTTCTGGACAGGGGGCATGGAGACCCAGTACTTC. The full variable domain, with the rest looked up from reference TRBV7-9 and TRBJ2-5, is DTGVSQNPRHKITKRGQNVTFRCDPISEHNRLYWYRQTLGQGPEFLTYFQNEAQLEKSRLLSDRFSAERPKGSFSTLEIQRTEQGDSAMYLCASSFWTGGMETQYFGPGTRLLVL.

This chain joins TRBV28 and TRBJ2-1; 13 bases are shared with TRBD2. This CDR3 region has 15 residues. V shed 3 bases and J 8 bases; nucleotides not matched to a gene: 4. From germline, CDR1 is MDHEN and CDR2 SYDVKM. The CDR3 protein is CASSFGLAGAYEQFF. CDR3 DNA sequence: TGTGCCAGCAGTTTCGGACTAGCGGGAGCTTATGAGCAGTTCTTC. Full variable domain (missing parts from reference TRBV28 and TRBJ2-1): DVKVTQSSRYLVKRTGEKVFLECVQDMDHENMFWYRQDPGLGLRLIYFSYDVKMKEKGDIPEGYSVSREKKERFSLILESASTNQTSMYLCASSFGLAGAYEQFFGPGTRLTVL.

DNA of the CDR3: TGTGCCAGCAGCCCGTGGACAGGGTCGAACGAGCAGTACTTC. Protein: CASSPWTGSNEQYF. This chain connects TRBV2 to TRBJ2-7, with 8 bases matching TRBD1. CDR3 length: 14 residues. V lost 6 bases, J lost 5 bases, and 9 bases stayed unmatched. The germline CDR1 and CDR2 sequences are SNHLY and FYNNEI.

This clone was picked up one time. The rearrangement links TRBV9 to TRBJ2-7, with 10 bases lining up with TRBD2. The germline gives CDR1 SGDLS, CDR2 YYNGEE. With 3 bases clipped from V and 6 bases from J, the junction kept 0 bases outside the gene matches. The CDR3 covers 12 residues. The CDR3 loop is CASSGLAGEQYF. CDR3 DNA: TGTGCCAGCAGCGGACTAGCGGGCGAGCAGTACTTC.

This clone appeared a single time. V and J are TRBV7-9 and TRBJ1-1; D is ambiguous. The CDR3 is 14 residues long. CDR1 is SEHNR, CDR2 FQNEAQ, per germline (reference sequence). The V end lost 0 bases, the J end lost 5 bases, and 10 bases lay between the germline ends. As DNA, the CDR3 is TGTGCCAGCAGCTTAGCCAATATTTTTACTGAAGCTTTCTTT. This translates into CASSLANIFTEAFF.

V is TRBV6-5 and J is TRBJ2-7; 7 bases agree with TRBD2. Germline V CDR1 and CDR2: MNHEY, SVGAGI. This CDR3 has 13 amino acids. V was pared by 6 bases and J by 7 bases, with 9 bases of the junction left unmatched. The DNA for the CDR3 is TGTGCCAGCAGCTACCTGGCGGGGGATGAGCAGTACTTC. Translating gives CASSYLAGDEQYF.

The rearrangement links TRBV6-1 to TRBJ2-1; D possibly corresponds to TRBD2 (6 bases). V shed 8 bases and J shed 9 bases, with 20 bases lying between them. The germline V gene encodes CDR1 MNHNS and CDR2 SASEGT. The CDR3 has 14 residues. The CDR3 region is CASGKGTPVREQFF. Here the CDR3 DNA reads TGTGCCAGCGGGAAGGGGACTCCCGTTCGTGAGCAGTTCTTC.

The V and J genes are TRBV6-6 and TRBJ2-7, with D tentatively TRBD1 or TRBD2 (6 bases each). From germline, CDR1 is MNHNY and CDR2 SVGAGI (reference sequence). The CDR3 contains 15 residues. Trimming cost V 6 bases and J 6 bases, with 21 bases left between them. CDR3 in DNA: TGTGCCAGCAGCGAAGGAATCCCGGGGGCAATCGAGCAGTACTTC. Amino acids: CASSEGIPGAIEQYF.

The V call is TRBV30, the J call TRBJ1-3; 10 bases are shared with TRBD1. V dropped 5 bases and J dropped 8; count of bases not matched to a gene: 3. The CDR3 has 12 residues. Per the germline V gene, CDR1 is GTSNPN and CDR2 is SVGIG (reference sequence). The CDR3 coding sequence is TGTGCCTGGGGACAGGGGGAATACACCATATATTTT. This encodes CAWGQGEYTIYF.